One sample yielded the 18 T cell receptor beta chains listed below, sequenced in a study of cytomegalovirus exposure and HLA in healthy donors. The study ran its PCR with 60 Vbeta and 13 Jbeta primers. Profiling relied on immunoSEQ multiplex PCR, and the TCRdb table lists in-frame clones only, not all of them. The sample yields over 150,000 clones, about 71% seen once. The sample was PBMCs. The receptors come from a man aged 45-65 years in good health and CMV-seronegative.

The rearrangement uses TRBV5-1 and TRBJ2-7; the match to TRBD1 covers 8 bases. With V trimmed by 4 bases and J by 4 bases, 7 bases remained unmatched. Germline V gene sequence: CDR1 SGHRS, CDR2 YFSETQ. This CDR3 spans 14 amino acids. The chain's CDR3 is CASSTGTGTYEQYF. The CDR3 DNA is TGCGCCAGCAGCACCGGGACAGGAACTTACGAGCAGTACTTC.

There are a few counts of this clone. The gene calls are TRBV9 and TRBJ2-1; 7 positions match TRBD2. CDR3 size: 16 residues. The V segment lost 4 bases and the J segment 2 bases; nucleotides outside the gene matches: 9. The germline gives CDR1 SGDLS, CDR2 YYNGEE. CDR3 DNA sequence: TGTGCCAGCAGCAGGGGACTATCAAATACCTACAATGAGCAGTTCTTC. As protein: CASSRGLSNTYNEQFF.

This chain joins TRBV5-1 and TRBJ1-6, with D hard to call. Germline V CDR1 and CDR2: SGHRS, YFSETQ. This CDR3 spans 13 amino acids. With 0 bases removed from V and 5 bases from J, the gap between germline ends came to 3 bases. CDR3 region: CASSLADNSPLHF. CDR3 DNA sequence: TGCGCCAGCAGCTTGGCAGATAATTCACCCCTCCACTTT. The variable domain in full, completed from reference TRBV5-1 and TRBJ1-6, reads KAGVTQTPRYLIKTRGQQVTLSCSPISGHRSVSWYQQTPGQGLQFLFEYFSETQRNKGNFPGRFSGRQFSNSRSEMNVSTLELGDSALYLCASSLADNSPLHFGNGTRLTVT.

This chain uses TRBV9 with TRBJ2-2; D possibly corresponds to TRBD2 (7 bases). Germline V gene lookup returns CDR1 SGDLS and CDR2 YYNGEE. Trimming removed 0 bases at V and 5 bases at J, with 14 bases between. The CDR3 loop spans 16 amino acids. CDR3: CASSVEGGAYTGELFF. CDR3 bases: TGTGCCAGCAGCGTAGAGGGGGGGGCGTATACCGGGGAGCTGTTTTTT.

The V and J genes are TRBV19 and TRBJ1-5; 8 bases align to TRBD1. CDR3 length: 16 residues. V lost 3 bases, J lost 4 bases, and 8 bases stayed unmatched. The germline CDR1 and CDR2 sequences are LNHDA and SQIVND (reference sequence). CDR3 in amino acids: CASSISGGGINQPQHF. The CDR3 coding sequence is TGTGCCAGTAGTATTTCAGGGGGCGGGATTAATCAGCCCCAGCATTTT. Variable domain in full (rest from reference TRBV19 and TRBJ1-5): DGGITQSPKYLFRKEGQNVTLSCEQNLNHDAMYWYRQDPGQGLRLIYYSQIVNDFQKGDIAEGYSVSREKKESFPLTVTSAQKNPTAFYLCASSISGGGINQPQHFGDGTRLSIL.

The chain couples TRBV20-1 to TRBJ2-5, with 7 bases aligning to TRBD1. The V gene's germline CDR1 is DFQATT and CDR2 SNEGSKA (reference sequence). The CDR3 spans 11 residues. The ends lost 6 bases at V and 2 bases at J; junction bases unmatched: 0. CDR3: CSARGQETQYF. CDR3 nucleotides: TGCAGTGCCAGGGGGCAAGAGACCCAGTACTTC.

This sequence joins TRBV7-7 and TRBJ2-2; 8 bases map to TRBD1. J gave up 0 bases and V 5 bases, and 2 bases lay outside the gene matches. This CDR3 spans 15 amino acids. CDR1 and CDR2 from the germline V gene are SSHAT and FNYEAQ (reference sequence). The CDR3: CASSARGPNTGELFF. CDR3 in DNA: TGTGCCAGCAGCGCCAGGGGGCCGAACACCGGGGAGCTGTTTTTT.

The CDR3 loop reads CASSLDQSYGYTF. CDR3 DNA sequence: TGTGCCAGCTCCCTAGACCAGAGCTATGGCTACACCTTC. The chain joins TRBV18 to TRBJ1-2; D not certain. The germline V gene encodes CDR1 KGHSH and CDR2 LQKENI. Trimming took 6 bases from V and 4 from J, leaving 12 bases between them. CDR3 length: 13 residues.

The V call is TRBV7-9, the J call TRBJ2-5; 10 nucleotides match TRBD2. Losses at the gene ends were 9 bases for V and 5 bases for J; bases not matched to a gene: 9. The germline V gene encodes CDR1 SEHNR and CDR2 FQNEAQ (reference sequence). The CDR3 extends over 14 amino acids. This CDR3 reads CARPSGGVEETQYF. Here the CDR3 DNA reads TGTGCCAGGCCTAGCGGGGGTGTTGAGGAGACCCAGTACTTC.

The chain has TRBV7-2 and TRBJ2-3; TRBD2 might be the D (6 bases). The length of the CDR3 is 15 residues. CDR1 SGHTA and CDR2 FQGNSA come from the germline V gene. Deletions cut 0 bases from V and 0 bases from J, with 7 bases between. This CDR3 is CASSLAGTSTDTQYF. In DNA form, the CDR3 reads TGTGCCAGCAGCTTAGCAGGGACTAGCACAGATACGCAGTATTTT.

The chain is built from TRBV7-9 and TRBJ2-5, with D perhaps TRBD1 (6 bases). The V gene lost 5 bases and the J gene lost 4 bases, with 14 bases spanning the gap. CDR1 and CDR2 (germline): SEHNR, FQNEAQ (reference sequence). The CDR3 runs 14 residues. This CDR3 is CASSHPDRVETQYF. CDR3 coding DNA: TGTGCCAGCAGCCATCCGGACAGAGTAGAGACCCAGTACTTC.

In DNA form, the CDR3 reads TGTGCCAGCAGTCCTCATCTGGGACAGGGGGCCACTGAAGCTTTCTTT. The encoded protein is CASSPHLGQGATEAFF. The chain uses TRBV28 and TRBJ1-1; 12 nucleotides agree with TRBD1. This CDR3 spans 16 amino acids. Germline CDR1 MDHEN, CDR2 SYDVKM. The J segment lost 4 bases and the V segment lost 5 bases, leaving 8 bases of the junction unmatched.

This clone was seen a few times. This chain links TRBV7-9 with TRBJ2-1; the D gene is possibly TRBD1 (6 bases). Trimming removed 6 bases at V and 1 base at J, with 10 bases between. This CDR3 has 14 residues. CDR1 and CDR2 (germline): SEHNR, FQNEAQ (reference sequence). The CDR3 bases are TGTGCCAGCAGGATGGGGGCGTCCTACAATGAGCAGTTCTTC. Translated, it gives CASRMGASYNEQFF.

There are a few counts of this clone. V gene TRBV10-3 combines with J gene TRBJ2-7, with 9 bases identical to TRBD1. This CDR3 spans 13 amino acids. J lost 2 bases, V lost 8 bases, and 4 bases had no gene match. The germline V gene encodes CDR1 ENHRY and CDR2 SYGVKD. CDR3 region: CAIGGTGPYEQYF. Written as DNA, the CDR3 is TGTGCCATCGGAGGGACAGGGCCCTACGAGCAGTACTTC.

J is TRBJ2-7 and V is TRBV6-1, with D perhaps matching TRBD1 (6 bases). With 4 bases removed from V and 4 bases from J, the gap between germline ends came to 14 bases. CDR3 length: 14 residues. Germline V lookup: CDR1 MNHNS, CDR2 SASEGT. The CDR3 loop reads CASSVGQGRYEQYF. The CDR3 region has the DNA TGTGCCAGCAGTGTAGGGCAGGGGCGGTACGAGCAGTACTTC.

This clone came up a few times. The rearrangement links TRBV6-5 to TRBJ2-1; 10 bases are shared with TRBD1. The V and J ends lost 6 bases and 4 bases, in that order; junction bases with no gene match: 6. This CDR3 is 15 amino acids long. Germline V gene sequence: CDR1 MNHEY, CDR2 SVGAGI. The DNA of the CDR3 is TGTGCCAGCAGATCGGACAGGGGGGGGTACAATGAGCAGTTCTTC. Its protein product is CASRSDRGGYNEQFF.

V is TRBV23-1 and J is TRBJ2-7; D unclear. TRBV23-1 is noted as an ORF with a role that remains uncertain. Trimming stripped 6 bases from V and 0 bases from J, with 15 bases between. The CDR3 is made up of 15 amino acids. CDR3 sequence: CASRFRWAYSYEQYF. The CDR3 DNA sequence: TGCGCCAGCAGATTCCGGTGGGCATACTCCTACGAGCAGTACTTC.

The rearrangement joins TRBV6-5 to TRBJ2-3; TRBD2 agrees at 11 bases. The germline gives CDR1 MNHEY, CDR2 SVGAGI. Unmatched junction bases numbered 5, after V lost 8 bases and J lost 1 base. This CDR3 spans 15 amino acids. The CDR3 protein is CASSSGGIGTDTQYF. The CDR3 DNA follows: TGTGCCAGCTCTAGCGGGGGGATTGGCACAGATACGCAGTATTTT.